The next 15 T cell receptor beta chains were all read from a single sample in a study of T-cell memory formation after mild COVID-19. TCRdb redid the calling of the 5' RACE reads with MiXCR, one entry per CDR3 protein. The sample has about 440,000 distinct CDR3 sequences; roughly 20% are singletons. The sequenced sample consisted of PBMCs or a T cell subset sorted from them (not recorded which). The source of these receptors is an adult woman who had mild COVID-19 (a few samples of this study predate the infection). Cell type and time point are not known.

This clonotype was detected a few times. J is TRBJ1-3 and V is TRBV2, with TRBD1 as a possible D gene (5 bases). The CDR3 length is 14 residues. Germline CDR1 SNHLY, CDR2 FYNNEI. The ends were cut back, 8 bases at V and 4 bases at J, with 15 bases in the middle. CDR3 bases: TGTGCCAGCTGGCCCAGGGTGCTCGGAAACACCATATATTTT. It codes for CASWPRVLGNTIYF.

This clonotype was counted only a few times. The V call is TRBV29-1, the J call TRBJ2-4, with 7 bases aligning to TRBD1. The germline CDR1 and CDR2 sequences are SQVTM and ANQGSEA. V shed 7 bases, J shed 7 bases, and the junction held 7 bases outside the gene matches. The CDR3 sequence is 12 residues long. The CDR3 DNA reads as TGCAGCGCCAAAGTGACAGGGAACATTCAGTACTTC. It specifies CSAKVTGNIQYF.

The J gene is TRBJ2-1, the V gene TRBV12-3 or TRBV12-4; D not certain. V was trimmed by 6 bases and J by 6 bases, leaving 6 bases between them. This CDR3 has 11 amino acids. For the CDR3, the DNA is TGTGCCAGCAGCAAAAGCAATGAGCAGTTCTTC. It is translated as CASSKSNEQFF.

The chain has TRBV5-4 and TRBJ1-1; no reliable D call. Germline V gene data show CDR1 as SGHNT and CDR2 as YYREEE (reference sequence). The ends were cut back, 4 bases at V and 0 bases at J, with 13 bases in the middle. This CDR3 is 15 amino acids long. CDR3 sequence: CASSRQAGMNTEAFF. CDR3 DNA: TGTGCCAGCAGCCGTCAGGCCGGCATGAACACTGAAGCTTTCTTT.

This clonotype has more than one count but fewer than ten. CDR3 coding DNA: TGTGCCAGCAGGACTAGCGGGAAGGACGACTACAATGAGCAGTTCTTC. It yields the protein CASRTSGKDDYNEQFF. V gene TRBV5-4 combines with J gene TRBJ2-1, with 11 nucleotides matching TRBD2. V shed 5 bases, J shed 3 bases, and the junction held 7 bases outside the gene matches. The V gene's germline CDR1 is SGHNT and CDR2 YYREEE (reference sequence). CDR3 length: 16 residues.

The chain is built from TRBV12-3 or TRBV12-4 and TRBJ2-7, with 7 nucleotides matching TRBD1. V trimming: 3 bases; J trimming: 2 bases; junction bases outside the gene matches: 4. CDR3 length equals 14 residues. The CDR3 region is CASSLGDSTYEQYF. The CDR3 DNA reads TGTGCCAGCAGTTTGGGGGACAGCACCTACGAGCAGTACTTC.

This sequence joins TRBV9 and TRBJ2-5; D is unclear. The CDR3 extends over 15 amino acids. The V end lost 0 bases, the J end lost 1 base, and 10 bases lay between the germline ends. Germline V gene data show CDR1 as SGDLS and CDR2 as YYNGEE. This CDR3 is CASSVGPYPQETQYF. The CDR3 DNA is TGTGCCAGCAGCGTAGGTCCCTATCCCCAAGAGACCCAGTACTTC. Full variable domain (rest looked up from reference TRBV9 and TRBJ2-5): DSGVTQTPKHLITATGQRVTLRCSPRSGDLSVYWYQQSLDQGLQFLIQYYNGEERAKGNILERFSAQQFPDLHSELNLSSLELGDSALYFCASSVGPYPQETQYFGPGTRLLVL.

V and J are TRBV6-6 and TRBJ1-3, with 8 bases lining up with TRBD1. The CDR3 consists of 15 residues. Germline CDR1 MNHNY, CDR2 SVGAGI (reference sequence). V gave up 6 bases and J gave up 3 bases; unmatched junction bases: 7. The CDR3 sequence: CASRRTTGGGNTIYF. CDR3 bases: TGTGCCAGCAGAAGGACCACAGGGGGTGGAAACACCATATATTTT.

The V call is TRBV6-6, the J call TRBJ2-2, with D tentatively TRBD2 (5 bases). V lost 6 bases and J lost 4, with 12 bases in between. This CDR3 is 14 amino acids long. Per germline, CDR1 MNHNY and CDR2 SVGAGI (reference sequence). CDR3 loop: CASSRPRGTGELFF. The CDR3 bases are TGTGCCAGCAGCCGCCCCCGGGGCACCGGGGAGCTGTTTTTT.

This clonotype has only a few counts. The chain couples TRBV5-1 to TRBJ2-7; 7 bases are shared with TRBD2. This CDR3 is 13 amino acids long. V lost 5 bases, J lost 3 bases, and 5 bases stayed unmatched. Per germline, CDR1 SGHRS and CDR2 YFSETQ. The CDR3 DNA sequence: TGCGCCAGCAGTGTCGGGGGGTACTACGAGCAGTACTTC. It translates to CASSVGGYYEQYF.

The rearrangement uses TRBV6-2 or TRBV6-3 and TRBJ2-1, with 10 bases lining up with TRBD2. Germline V CDR1 and CDR2: MNHEY, SVGEGT. The CDR3 is 15 amino acids. With V trimmed by 5 bases and J by 6 bases, 7 bases remained unmatched. CDR3 coding DNA: TGTGCCAGCAGTCGGCTAGCGGGAGTAGCCAATGAGCAGTTCTTC. Residues: CASSRLAGVANEQFF.

This clonotype was observed a handful of times. This rearrangement joins TRBV15 to TRBJ1-2; D is ambiguous. CDR3 length: 14 residues. Trimming pared 1 base from V and 8 bases from J, leaving 14 bases between. Per germline, CDR1 LNHNV and CDR2 YYDKDF (reference sequence). DNA of the CDR3: TGTGCCACCAGCAGAGCCCCAGACACGGAGGGCTACACCTTC. Amino acid sequence: CATSRAPDTEGYTF.

The chain has TRBV12-3 or TRBV12-4 and TRBJ2-7, with D tentatively TRBD1 (6 bases). The CDR3 loop spans 16 amino acids. The V end was cut by 4 bases, the J end by 3 bases, with 19 bases between. The CDR3 loop reads CASSSLGQGQFYEQYF. In DNA form, the CDR3 reads TGTGCCAGCAGTTCACTGGGGCAGGGGCAATTCTACGAGCAGTACTTC.

This chain connects TRBV29-1 to TRBJ2-1; D unclear. Germline assignment: CDR1 SQVTM and CDR2 ANQGSEA. The ends were cut back, 4 bases at V and 8 bases at J, with 15 bases in the middle. CDR3 length equals 13 residues. The DNA of the CDR3 is TGCAGCGTTGGGGTTAGCTATGGCGATGAGCAGTTCTTC. Translating gives CSVGVSYGDEQFF.

This sequence joins TRBV7-9 and TRBJ1-1; no definite D call. CDR3 size: 17 residues. The V end lost 1 base, the J end lost 7 bases, and 22 bases lay between the germline ends. CDR1 is SEHNR, CDR2 FQNEAQ, per germline (reference sequence). CDR3 bases: TGTGCCAGCAGCTTAGTTGTCTCAGCCAGCCCTGACCTTGAAGCTTTCTTT. Protein: CASSLVVSASPDLEAFF.